A selection of T cell receptor beta chains follows, all from one sample in a study of blood T cell repertoires in COVID-19. Produced via immunoSEQ multiplex PCR; TCRdb's table is partial and in-frame only. The table has more than 110,000 clones, about nine tenths seen once; the top ten hold 11%. Material for sequencing was peripheral blood. These receptors were taken from a woman older than 75 with acute or convalescent COVID-19. Both conserved end residues are part of each CDR3. Fields, in order: CDR3 DNA, CDR3 protein, D gene, clone size, J gene, V gene. D genes are given only for firm matches. Size is stated for part of the rows, as once, few or many counts, or as a class when the clone is expanded.

CDR3nt: TGCGCCAGCAGGTATAGACAGGTCTTATCAGATACGCAGTATTTT
CDR3aa: CASRYRQVLSDTQYF
d_gene: NA
abundance: NA
j_gene: TRBJ2-3
v_gene: TRBV5-1

CDR3nt: TGTGCCTGGAGTACCGGGGGGGAGTACGGAAACACCATATATTTT
CDR3aa: CAWSTGGEYGNTIYF
d_gene: NA
abundance: NA
j_gene: TRBJ1-3
v_gene: TRBV30

CDR3nt: TGCGCCAGCAGCTTGAGTCAGGGCCCGGCTGAAGCTTTCTTT
CDR3aa: CASSLSQGPAEAFF
d_gene: NA
abundance: NA
j_gene: TRBJ1-1
v_gene: TRBV5-1

CDR3nt: TGTGCCAGCAGTGAAGTGTCAGGGGGATTCTCTGAAGCTTTCTTT
CDR3aa: CASSEVSGGFSEAFF
d_gene: TRBD1
abundance: NA
j_gene: TRBJ1-1
v_gene: TRBV6-1

CDR3nt: TGTGCCAGCAGCTTAGTCGTCCTAGCGGGGGAGCAGTTCTTC
CDR3aa: CASSLVVLAGEQFF
d_gene: TRBD2
abundance: NA
j_gene: TRBJ2-1
v_gene: TRBV7-6

CDR3nt: TGCGCCAGCAGCCTAGACTACTCTGGAAACACCATATATTTT
CDR3aa: CASSLDYSGNTIYF
d_gene: NA
abundance: NA
j_gene: TRBJ1-3
v_gene: TRBV5-1

CDR3nt: TGTGCCAGCAACCCACAGGGGGCGGTGGGACAGCCCCAGCATTTT
CDR3aa: CASNPQGAVGQPQHF
d_gene: TRBD1
abundance: NA
j_gene: TRBJ1-5
v_gene: TRBV2

CDR3nt: TGTGCCAGTAGTATGGGCGTTGAAGCTTTCTTT
CDR3aa: CASSMGVEAFF
d_gene: NA
abundance: NA
j_gene: TRBJ1-1
v_gene: TRBV19

CDR3nt: TGTGCCACCAGCAGAGATGACAGAGTTTATGAAAAACTGTTTTTT
CDR3aa: CATSRDDRVYEKLFF
d_gene: NA
abundance: NA
j_gene: TRBJ1-4
v_gene: TRBV15

CDR3nt: TGCGCCAGCAGCGACGGACAGGGTAATGGCTACACCTTC
CDR3aa: CASSDGQGNGYTF
d_gene: TRBD1
abundance: NA
j_gene: TRBJ1-2
v_gene: TRBV5-1

CDR3nt: TGTGCCAGCAGCCAACGAACAGTAGACACTGAAGCTTTCTTT
CDR3aa: CASSQRTVDTEAFF
d_gene: NA
abundance: NA
j_gene: TRBJ1-1
v_gene: TRBV3-1/TRBV3-2

CDR3nt: TGTGCCAGCAGCGTAGCGGGGGGGGGTACCCCGCATGAGCAGTTCTTC
CDR3aa: CASSVAGGGTPHEQFF
d_gene: TRBD2
abundance: NA
j_gene: TRBJ2-1
v_gene: TRBV9

CDR3nt: TGTGCCAGCAGCCTAGGACAGGGCCGCACAGATACGCAGTATTTT
CDR3aa: CASSLGQGRTDTQYF
d_gene: TRBD1
abundance: once
j_gene: TRBJ2-3
v_gene: TRBV5-6

CDR3nt: TGCGCCAGCAGCCTCCCGGACAGAAACACTGAAGCTTTCTTT
CDR3aa: CASSLPDRNTEAFF
d_gene: NA
abundance: NA
j_gene: TRBJ1-1
v_gene: TRBV5-1

CDR3nt: TGTGCCAGCAGCTACGGACAGGGGGGGTTAACCGGGGAGCTGTTTTTT
CDR3aa: CASSYGQGGLTGELFF
d_gene: TRBD1
abundance: NA
j_gene: TRBJ2-2
v_gene: TRBV7-8

CDR3nt: TGTGCCAGCTCACCAGGACTTCTAGCCAAAAACATTCAGTACTTC
CDR3aa: CASSPGLLAKNIQYF
d_gene: NA
abundance: NA
j_gene: TRBJ2-4
v_gene: TRBV18

CDR3nt: TGTGCCAGCAGCTTGGGACTAGCGGTCCAAGAGACCCAGTACTTC
CDR3aa: CASSLGLAVQETQYF
d_gene: TRBD2
abundance: once
j_gene: TRBJ2-5
v_gene: TRBV5-4

CDR3nt: TGTGCCAGCAGCGCAGGGACATCCAATCAGCCCCAGCATTTT
CDR3aa: CASSAGTSNQPQHF
d_gene: NA
abundance: NA
j_gene: TRBJ1-5
v_gene: TRBV7-6

CDR3nt: TGTGCCAGCAGCTTAGGATGGGGACAGGGGTGGAATGAGCAGTTCTTC
CDR3aa: CASSLGWGQGWNEQFF
d_gene: TRBD1
abundance: NA
j_gene: TRBJ2-1
v_gene: TRBV7-8

CDR3nt: TGTGCCAGCAGCGTAGCGGGGGGGTTGGAGACCCAGTACTTC
CDR3aa: CASSVAGGLETQYF
d_gene: TRBD2
abundance: NA
j_gene: TRBJ2-5
v_gene: TRBV9

CDR3nt: TGTGCCAGCAGCCAGGGACAGGGTTGGTCCTACGAGCAGTACTTC
CDR3aa: CASSQGQGWSYEQYF
d_gene: TRBD1
abundance: NA
j_gene: TRBJ2-7
v_gene: TRBV9

CDR3nt: TGTGCCAGTAGTATGTTTCCCGACAGGGGCAATCAGCCCCAGCATTTT
CDR3aa: CASSMFPDRGNQPQHF
d_gene: TRBD1
abundance: NA
j_gene: TRBJ1-5
v_gene: TRBV19

CDR3nt: TGTGCTAGTGGTTTGGGGCAGGGCAGCAACACTGAAGCTTTCTTT
CDR3aa: CASGLGQGSNTEAFF
d_gene: NA
abundance: NA
j_gene: TRBJ1-1
v_gene: TRBV12-5

CDR3nt: TGTGCCAGCAGCCCGCGACAGTCCGGGGAGCTGTTTTTT
CDR3aa: CASSPRQSGELFF
d_gene: NA
abundance: NA
j_gene: TRBJ2-2
v_gene: TRBV7-2

CDR3nt: TGTGCCAGCAGCCAAGATGGCCACTACGAGCAGTACTTC
CDR3aa: CASSQDGHYEQYF
d_gene: NA
abundance: few
j_gene: TRBJ2-7
v_gene: TRBV3-1/TRBV3-2

CDR3nt: TGTGCCAGCTCACCGGAGCGAAGTCAGCCCCAGCATTTT
CDR3aa: CASSPERSQPQHF
d_gene: NA
abundance: NA
j_gene: TRBJ1-5
v_gene: TRBV18

CDR3nt: TGTGCCAGCAGCTTGCTTCCTGCAACTAATGAAAAACTGTTTTTT
CDR3aa: CASSLLPATNEKLFF
d_gene: NA
abundance: once
j_gene: TRBJ1-4
v_gene: TRBV5-6

CDR3nt: TGTGCCAGCAGCCAGGGGGTCAGGGAGTCACCCCTCCACTTT
CDR3aa: CASSQGVRESPLHF
d_gene: TRBD1
abundance: NA
j_gene: TRBJ1-6
v_gene: TRBV2

CDR3nt: TGTGCCAGCAGATTGAGACAGGGGGATACTGAAGCTTTCTTT
CDR3aa: CASRLRQGDTEAFF
d_gene: TRBD1
abundance: NA
j_gene: TRBJ1-1
v_gene: TRBV5-4

CDR3nt: TGTGCCAGCAGTTCGTGGGACAGGGGGTTTTATGGCTACACCTTC
CDR3aa: CASSSWDRGFYGYTF
d_gene: TRBD1
abundance: NA
j_gene: TRBJ1-2
v_gene: TRBV6-1

CDR3nt: TGTGCCAGCCGACTAGCGGGCTACGAGCAGTACTTC
CDR3aa: CASRLAGYEQYF
d_gene: TRBD2
abundance: NA
j_gene: TRBJ2-7
v_gene: TRBV7-2

CDR3nt: TGTGCCAGCAGCCAAGGGCCAGGGCCCACTGAAGCTTTCTTT
CDR3aa: CASSQGPGPTEAFF
d_gene: NA
abundance: NA
j_gene: TRBJ1-1
v_gene: TRBV4-2

CDR3nt: TGTGCCATCAGTGAGACAGGGCGGGGGGCTAACAATTCACCCCTCCACTTT
CDR3aa: CAISETGRGANNSPLHF
d_gene: NA
abundance: once
j_gene: TRBJ1-6
v_gene: TRBV10-3

CDR3nt: TGTGCCAGCAGCGTAGGGCCCACGGGGGGCACTGAAGCTTTCTTT
CDR3aa: CASSVGPTGGTEAFF
d_gene: NA
abundance: NA
j_gene: TRBJ1-1
v_gene: TRBV9

CDR3nt: TGCGCCAGCAGCTTGGGAGTGCTTCGGGAAGCTTTCTTT
CDR3aa: CASSLGVLREAFF
d_gene: NA
abundance: NA
j_gene: TRBJ1-1
v_gene: TRBV5-1

CDR3nt: TGCGCCAGCAGTTTAGGACAGGCGGACCCCTACGAGCAGTACTTC
CDR3aa: CASSLGQADPYEQYF
d_gene: TRBD1
abundance: NA
j_gene: TRBJ2-7
v_gene: TRBV4-1

CDR3nt: TGTGCCACCAGCAGACTAGCCCGACAGGGACTCAATGAGCAGTTCTTC
CDR3aa: CATSRLARQGLNEQFF
d_gene: NA
abundance: NA
j_gene: TRBJ2-1
v_gene: TRBV15

CDR3nt: TGTGCCAGCAGCACGACTAGCGGGTCCTACAATGAGCAGTTCTTC
CDR3aa: CASSTTSGSYNEQFF
d_gene: TRBD2
abundance: NA
j_gene: TRBJ2-1
v_gene: TRBV7-9

CDR3nt: TGTGCCAGCAGAGAATCAGGCAGAAACATTCAGTACTTC
CDR3aa: CASRESGRNIQYF
d_gene: NA
abundance: NA
j_gene: TRBJ2-4
v_gene: TRBV12-3/TRBV12-4

CDR3nt: TGCAGCGTTGAGGGCCAGATGAACACTGAAGCTTTCTTT
CDR3aa: CSVEGQMNTEAFF
d_gene: NA
abundance: NA
j_gene: TRBJ1-1
v_gene: TRBV29-1

CDR3nt: TGTGCCATCAGAAGCGCGGACAGGGATGCCTATGGCTACACCTTC
CDR3aa: CAIRSADRDAYGYTF
d_gene: TRBD1
abundance: NA
j_gene: TRBJ1-2
v_gene: TRBV10-3

CDR3nt: TGTGCCAGCAGCCCCCAAATGGAGGGAGGGGGATCTGGCAATGAGCAGTTCTTC
CDR3aa: CASSPQMEGGGSGNEQFF
d_gene: NA
abundance: NA
j_gene: TRBJ2-1
v_gene: TRBV5-4

CDR3nt: TGCGCCAGCAGCCTTCTAGCGGGGGGGCTGCGGGATGAGCAGTTCTTC
CDR3aa: CASSLLAGGLRDEQFF
d_gene: TRBD2
abundance: NA
j_gene: TRBJ2-1
v_gene: TRBV5-1

CDR3nt: TGTGCCTGGAGGACAAAGGACAGGGGAAACACCATATATTTT
CDR3aa: CAWRTKDRGNTIYF
d_gene: TRBD1
abundance: NA
j_gene: TRBJ1-3
v_gene: TRBV30

CDR3nt: TGTGCCTGGAGTGCGGGGGGTGGTGAAGCTTTCTTT
CDR3aa: CAWSAGGGEAFF
d_gene: NA
abundance: NA
j_gene: TRBJ1-1
v_gene: TRBV30

CDR3nt: TGTGCCAGCAGCTGGCTAGGGGCTAACTATGGCTACACCTTC
CDR3aa: CASSWLGANYGYTF
d_gene: NA
abundance: few
j_gene: TRBJ1-2
v_gene: TRBV7-2

CDR3nt: TGCGCCAGCAGCTCCCAGGGAGGGAATACTGAAGCTTTCTTT
CDR3aa: CASSSQGGNTEAFF
d_gene: NA
abundance: NA
j_gene: TRBJ1-1
v_gene: TRBV5-1

CDR3nt: TGTGCCAGCAGCCCCAGACAAAATCCGCTTTCACCCCTCCACTTT
CDR3aa: CASSPRQNPLSPLHF
d_gene: NA
abundance: NA
j_gene: TRBJ1-6
v_gene: TRBV7-2

CDR3nt: TGTGCCAGTAGTACCCTTAACAGGGGACATCAGCCCCAGCATTTT
CDR3aa: CASSTLNRGHQPQHF
d_gene: TRBD1
abundance: NA
j_gene: TRBJ1-5
v_gene: TRBV19

CDR3nt: TGTGCCAGCTCGAATCGAGTAGCGGGGCCTGAAAAACTGTTTTTT
CDR3aa: CASSNRVAGPEKLFF
d_gene: NA
abundance: NA
j_gene: TRBJ1-4
v_gene: TRBV27

CDR3nt: TGTGCCAGCAGCTGGCCGGGAGCCAAAAACATTCAGTACTTC
CDR3aa: CASSWPGAKNIQYF
d_gene: NA
abundance: NA
j_gene: TRBJ2-4
v_gene: TRBV5-6

CDR3nt: TGTGCCATCAGTGAGTCCGAGGGCGGGACAGGGGCACCCCTCCACTTT
CDR3aa: CAISESEGGTGAPLHF
d_gene: TRBD1
abundance: NA
j_gene: TRBJ1-6
v_gene: TRBV10-3